This TCR beta chain was obtained from a study of T cell changes during pregnancy in multiple sclerosis. The repertoire was sequenced with immunoSEQ multiplex PCR; TCRdb's copy has only in-frame clones and lacks some. The table records 50,000 to 60,000 clones, about 90% of them present only once. The specimen was CD4+ T cells from peripheral blood mononuclear cells, collected in the first trimester of pregnancy. The sequence came from a female donor with multiple sclerosis, enrolled in a pregnancy study.

DNA of the CDR3: TGCGCCAGCAGCCATACCCCTGGAGCGGGAAACACCATATATTTT. Translating it yields CASSHTPGAGNTIYF. The chain couples TRBV4-1 to TRBJ1-3; D remains unclear. The CDR3 runs to 15 residues. Germline V gene data show CDR1 as MGHRA and CDR2 as YSYEKL. V lost 3 bases to trimming and J lost 4 bases, with 13 bases between them.